The sequence of this TCR beta chain was determined in a study of T cells after yellow fever vaccination (dated by TCRdb to between 2018 and 2020). Background for the entire study: Libraries from fractions with low cell numbers were prepared with the SMART-Seq v4 Ultra Low Input RNA kit. To follow T-cell clones before and after both primary and booster YFV17D yellow fever vaccination, bulk TCR alpha and beta repertoires underwent longitudinal sequencing. Two healthy male donors made up the cohort, one aged 18 to 29 years and the other aged 30 to 40 years. Blood was drawn at multiple timepoints before and after primary and secondary immunization, with bulk PBMC replicates and cell subsets isolated. What the work shows at the level of the full study, not this receptor alone: Because abundant contaminating clonotypes from the bulk population could be contained in FACS-sorted repertoires, computational filtering was required. Because only two donors were included in the study, the extent to which the findings can be generalized is limited. Most clones expanded after primary vaccination were re-detected after the booster (almost 97% of CD4 and around 88% of CD8), suggesting broad memory maintenance. The secondary T-cell response was weaker than the primary response but faster, peaking on day 5 instead of day 15. A small fraction of clonotypes appeared in both the CD4 and CD8 compartments, likely as a result of convergent recombination.

Sequencing was performed on an Illumina NovaSeq 6000. TCR cDNA was synthesized by 5'RACE template switching, which introduced a universal primer site and unique molecular identifiers. cDNA synthesis was primed from both the TCR alpha and TCR beta constant segments. Libraries were amplified in two PCR steps, with sample barcodes and sequencing adapters added in the second step. Sequencing of the libraries was done on either Illumina HiSeq 2500 (2x100 bp) or NovaSeq (2x150 bp). Per the source publication's procedure: Reads were demultiplexed and collapsed into UMI consensus sequences with MIGEC, and V(D)J alignment was performed with MiXCR. Using edgeR on replicate PBMC samples, clonotypes were called vaccine-responding if FDR was below 0.01 and the log2 fold change was above 5 up to day 15. Bulk clonotypes were assigned CD4 or CD8 identity according to which sequenced CD4 or CD8 repertoire held them at higher abundance. The raw public data were reprocessed by TCRdb itself: fastp quality trimming at Q25, MiXCR clonotype calling, in-frame beta chains only. Rows merge per CDR3 protein into single entries with the most common DNA and genes. The V and J calls were determined by TCRdb, not by the authors. Across this sample there are some 250,000 distinct CDR3 sequences, with about 3.7% seen only once. Roughly a fifth of the sample goes to the ten largest clones.

For this chain, trimming is 4 bases at the V end and 5 bases at the J end, and the number of junction bases without a gene match is 9. Taken from the germline V gene, the CDR1 and CDR2 loops are SGHVS and FQNEAQ. From the cysteine up to the phenylalanine, the CDR3 has a length of 16 residues. Only the CDR3 part of the read is kept: 48 bases, read in frame from the first base. On this clonotype: Its antigen target is currently unknown. Per-nucleotide qualities are absent, and no much larger clonotype sits a single base away.

The treatment or condition label here, explained by the study, means: live attenuated yellow fever vaccine strain. At every blood-draw timepoint, two biological replicates of bulk PBMCs were collected. A standard Ficoll-Paque protocol was used to isolate PBMCs from peripheral blood. TriZol was used to extract RNA from bulk PBMCs, from CD4 and CD8 fractions, and from dextramer-positive and dextramer-negative fractions. The sample in question was PBMCs, obtained 15 days after the yellow fever booster vaccination. This clonotype was sampled from a man aged 18 to 30 who received the YFV17D yellow fever vaccine. Rearrangement joined TRBV7-8 to TRBJ1-5; a stretch of 9 junction bases matches TRBD1. Read as DNA, the sequence is TGTGCCAGCAGCTCACAGGGGGCTCGGTGGTATCAGCCCCAGCATTTT. Its product reads: CASSSQGARWYQPQHF.